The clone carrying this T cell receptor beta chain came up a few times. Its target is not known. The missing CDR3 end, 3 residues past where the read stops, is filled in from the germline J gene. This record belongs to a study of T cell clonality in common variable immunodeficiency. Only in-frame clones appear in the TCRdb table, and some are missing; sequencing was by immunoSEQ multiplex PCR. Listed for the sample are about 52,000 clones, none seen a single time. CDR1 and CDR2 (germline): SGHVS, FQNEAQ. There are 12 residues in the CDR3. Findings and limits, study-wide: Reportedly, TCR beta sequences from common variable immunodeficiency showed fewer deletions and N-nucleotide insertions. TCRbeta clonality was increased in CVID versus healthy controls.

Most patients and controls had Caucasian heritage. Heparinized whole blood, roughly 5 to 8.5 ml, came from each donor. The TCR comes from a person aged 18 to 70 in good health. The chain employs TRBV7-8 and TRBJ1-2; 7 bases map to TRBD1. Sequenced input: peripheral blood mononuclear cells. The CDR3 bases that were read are TGTGCCAGCAGTTCCGGGGGGGACAGT. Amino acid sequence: CASSSGGDS. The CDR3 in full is CASSSGGDSYTF.